This T cell receptor (beta chain) derives from a study of OX40 agonist ivuxolimab in advanced cancers. TCRdb keeps only in-frame clones here, not all; method: immunoSEQ multiplex PCR. The profile shows about 28,000 clones, roughly 86% of them singletons. Germline trimming cut 5 bases from V and 4 bases from J; bases unmatched to any gene: 7. Germline-derived CDR1 and CDR2 are MNHGY and SVAAGI. This CDR3 comprises 15 residues. Sequencing used CD4+ or CD8+ T cells sorted from blood, obtained in a trial of the OX40 agonist ivuxolimab. The receptor comes from an adult with an advanced solid tumor such as melanoma, head and neck, liver or kidney cancer. The chain couples TRBV6-9 to TRBJ1-5; 8 bases are a match to TRBD1. The CDR3: CASSPTGGRNQPQHF. CDR3 coding DNA: TGTGCCAGCAGTCCTACAGGGGGTCGGAATCAGCCCCAGCATTTT.